The clone carrying this TCR beta chain was observed a single time. The sample comes from a study of blood T cell repertoires in COVID-19. Study as a whole: Italy, Spain and the United States were the sources of the convalescent and acute COVID-19 samples. PBMCs, B-cell-depleted T cells, or T cells were the source of the cDNA or gDNA that made up the material.

Per the original data handling: Quantification of nucleated cells was approximated via reference gene primer amplification. Clones were sequenced by immunoSEQ multiplex PCR, and TCRdb holds only the in-frame ones, with some missing. V, J and clone size derive from that table, while D and trimming were established from the DNA sequence. The sample yields around 36,000 clones, approximately 88% seen once. Germline CDR1 and CDR2: MNHEY and SVGAGI. With V trimmed by 6 bases and J by 5 bases, 9 bases remained unmatched. The CDR3 length is 15 residues. The origin of this receptor is a human donor in a cohort sampled during active COVID-19. Sample: peripheral blood. The rearrangement links TRBV6-5 to TRBJ1-5; 8 bases are a match to TRBD1. The CDR3 DNA is TGTGCCAGCAGCCTCGGACTGACAGGGGATCAGCCCCAGCATTTT. This codes for CASSLGLTGDQPQHF.